This T cell receptor (beta chain) stems from a study of OX40 agonist ivuxolimab in advanced cancers. Regarding the research as a whole: The costimulatory receptor OX40 (CD134) was targeted by ivuxolimab, a fully human IgG2 agonistic monoclonal antibody. In the dose-escalation cohort, approximately 82% of patients were male, and the mean age was roughly 60 years, with a range of about 23 to 80. Partial responses occurred in three dose-escalation patients, of whom one had hepatocellular carcinoma and two had cutaneous melanoma. The paper covers the monotherapy dose-escalation part of the phase I ivuxolimab trial, which included N ≈ 54 patients. The point of sequencing TCRbeta in the periphery was to test whether ivuxolimab changed TCR sequence diversity and drove clonal T-cell expansion. Intravenous ivuxolimab was administered to patients every 2 weeks at six dose levels: 0.01, 0.1, 0.3, 1.5, 3 and 10 mg/kg. Prior anti-PD-1, anti-PD-L1 or anti-CTLA-4 therapy was permitted, and checkpoint inhibitors had been received by about 37% of dose-escalation patients. Of the approximately 54 patients in dose escalation, approximately 20 had hepatocellular carcinoma, around 15 had melanoma, 9 had renal cell carcinoma and 9 had head and neck cancer. Overall results and qualifications from the work: In the 0.1-3.0 mg/kg groups, partial responders had among the lowest normalized peripheral clonal expansion, particularly in CD8+ T cells. At doses from 0.1 to 3.0 mg/kg, clonal expansion was seen in both CD4+ and CD8+ blood T cells between baseline and week 6. The antigen specificity of the peripheral T cells that underwent clonal expansion was not determined. Low levels of normalized T-cell clonal expansion were also seen in some nonresponding patients. After ivuxolimab, CD8+ T cells had more expanded clones than CD4+ T cells on average.

On this clone: No cognate antigen has been identified for it. No clone much larger than this one lies a single base away; base qualities are absent.

Here V drops 5 bases and J drops 5 bases, and the junction holds 7 bases not matched to any gene. CDR1 SGHVS and CDR2 FNYEAQ are derived from the germline V gene. The CDR3, from cysteine to phenylalanine, totals 14 residues. Just CDR3 DNA is preserved here, 42 bases in frame from base 1. The trial excluded patients who had a history of autoimmune disease or were on systemic immunosuppression. Peripheral blood for TCR sequencing was collected from all dose cohorts at baseline, on cycle 4 day 1, and on cycle 7 day 1. Samples were obtained from an open-label, multicenter, first-in-human phase I dose-escalation trial of ivuxolimab. Adults with locally advanced or metastatic melanoma, renal cell, hepatocellular, or head and neck squamous cell carcinoma were enrolled in the trial. Before TCR sequencing, CD4+ T cells and CD8+ T cells from peripheral blood were sorted into separate populations. Genomic DNA was extracted from sorted cells for sequencing of the TCRbeta CDR3 region. The immunoSEQ Assay was used to sequence the TCRbeta CDR3 regions. TCRdb retrieved this table from immuneACCESS and kept in-frame rearrangements only. Not all clones are present; in checked studies, unresolved V genes account for under half, and no reason is known for the remainder. Present in this sample are tens of thousands of clones, around 90% of which were seen just once. The ten largest account for about 1.3% of the sample.

The sequences come from CD4+ or CD8+ T cells sorted from blood, collected in a trial of the OX40 agonist ivuxolimab. The receptor chain draws on TRBV7-6 and TRBJ2-5, with 8 central nucleotides matching TRBD2. This TCR was sampled from an adult with an advanced solid tumor such as melanoma, head and neck, liver or kidney cancer. The CDR3 sequence is CASSQSGGAETQYF. DNA sequence: TGTGCCAGCAGCCAATCGGGGGGGGCCGAGACCCAGTACTTC.